These 14 T cell receptor beta chains came from one sample sequenced in a study of T cell changes during pregnancy in multiple sclerosis. The assay was immunoSEQ multiplex PCR, and TCRdb's table has in-frame clones only and misses some. The sample holds under 80,000 clones, roughly 88% seen once. The sample was peripheral blood, taken in the first trimester of pregnancy. The receptors were gathered from a female donor with multiple sclerosis, enrolled in a pregnancy study.

This clone was seen a handful of times. The chain recombines TRBV10-3 with TRBJ1-1; weak D call: TRBD1 (6 bases). Trimming shortened V by 4 bases and J by 5 bases, and 14 bases separated the two germline ends. Looked up from germline, CDR1 is ENHRY and CDR2 is SYGVKD. There are 14 residues in the CDR3. In nucleotides, the CDR3 is TGTGCCATCAGTGGGTCGACAGGCTATACTGAAGCTTTCTTT. Its protein product is CAISGSTGYTEAFF.

This clone was seen a single time. The rearrangement uses TRBV4-3 and TRBJ2-7, with D maybe TRBD1 (6 bases). The V and J ends lost 0 bases and 2 bases respectively, with 14 bases between them. Germline V lookup: CDR1 LGHNA, CDR2 YSLEER. The length of the CDR3 is 16 residues. In nucleotides, the CDR3 is TGCGCCAGCAGCCAAGAGGCCCGGACAGCAGCCTACGAGCAGTACTTC. Its translation: CASSQEARTAAYEQYF.

A single count supports this clone. The CDR3 DNA is TGCGCCAGCAGCTTGGGGGGGGAGTCTGGAAACACCATATATTTT. Translated, it gives CASSLGGESGNTIYF. The V call is TRBV5-1, the J call TRBJ1-3; possible D gene TRBD1, 5 bases. The CDR3 length is 15 residues. Trimming took 0 bases from V and 1 from J, leaving 8 bases between them. CDR1 is SGHRS and CDR2 is YFSETQ in the germline V gene.

This clone turned up a few times. The chain is built from TRBV19 and TRBJ1-3; 7 bases align to TRBD1. The CDR3 sequence is 15 residues long. V lost 5 bases, J lost 6 bases, and 10 bases stayed unmatched. Germline V gene data show CDR1 as LNHDA and CDR2 as SQIVND (reference sequence). The CDR3 nucleotides read TGTGCCAGTAGTGGCCCACAGGGGTGGACAAACACCATATATTTT. Translating it yields CASSGPQGWTNTIYF.

The chain recombines TRBV6-1 with TRBJ2-7; perhaps TRBD2 as D (6 bases). The germline gives CDR1 MNHNS, CDR2 SASEGT. The CDR3 is 17 amino acids. Trimming shortened V by 1 base and J by 3 bases, and 19 bases separated the two germline ends. The CDR3 is CASSEVSFGDFGYEQYF. Written as DNA, the CDR3 is TGTGCCAGCAGTGAAGTTAGCTTCGGGGACTTTGGCTACGAGCAGTACTTC.

The gene calls are TRBV5-4 and TRBJ2-2; 14 nucleotides line up with TRBD2. The CDR3 is made up of 17 amino acids. Germline trimming cut 0 bases from V and 7 bases from J; bases unmatched to any gene: 5. The germline V gene encodes CDR1 SGHNT and CDR2 YYREEE (reference sequence). As DNA, the CDR3 is TGTGCCAGCAGCTTGGCGGGACTAGCGGGAGCGGTCGGGGAGCTGTTTTTT. The encoded protein is CASSLAGLAGAVGELFF.

The chain uses TRBV5-1 and TRBJ2-1; perhaps TRBD2 as D (7 bases). In germline, CDR1 is SGHRS, CDR2 YFSETQ. Trimming pared 4 bases from V and 2 bases from J, leaving 16 bases between. The CDR3 sequence is 16 residues long. DNA for the CDR3: TGCGCCAGCAGCGGGGGGGAAGGACAGCCCTACAATGAGCAGTTCTTC. It yields the protein CASSGGEGQPYNEQFF.

The chain is built from TRBV4-3 and TRBJ1-1, with TRBD1 identical over 7 bases. J gave up 1 base and V 3 bases, and 2 bases lay outside the gene matches. Germline CDR1 and CDR2: LGHNA and YSLEER. The CDR3 is 14 residues long. CDR3: CASSHRTGNTEAFF. CDR3 nucleotide sequence: TGCGCCAGCAGCCACAGGACAGGGAACACTGAAGCTTTCTTT.

The rearrangement links TRBV28 to TRBJ1-5; D is uncertain. Trimming pared 6 bases from V and 6 bases from J, leaving 6 bases between. This CDR3 contains 11 residues. From germline, CDR1 is MDHEN and CDR2 SYDVKM. The CDR3 sequence: CASRGGQPQHF. In DNA, the CDR3 is TGTGCCAGCAGAGGCGGTCAGCCCCAGCATTTT.

The CDR3 nucleotides are TGTGCCATCAGTGAGTTTGGGGACAGGGCTGACCTAGCCAAAAACATTCAGTACTTC. Its translation: CAISEFGDRADLAKNIQYF. The genes are TRBV10-3 and TRBJ2-4; TRBD1 matches 9 bases. The CDR3 has 19 amino acids. V shed 1 base and J 0 bases; nucleotides not matched to a gene: 10. Germline CDR1 and CDR2: ENHRY and SYGVKD.

The chain is built from TRBV7-9 and TRBJ1-6; TRBD1 is a possible D gene (5 bases). This CDR3 contains 14 residues. Per germline, CDR1 SEHNR and CDR2 FQNEAQ (reference sequence). The V and J ends lost 1 base and 10 bases respectively, with 11 bases between them. The DNA for the CDR3 is TGTGCCAGCAGCTTAGAAGGGGCCGGCTCACCCCTCCACTTT. Translation gives CASSLEGAGSPLHF.

In DNA form, the CDR3 reads TGTGCCAGCAGAAAACAGGGGGCGAGGCACTATGGCTACACCTTC. Its protein is CASRKQGARHYGYTF. The chain carries TRBV28 and TRBJ1-2, with 9 nucleotides matching TRBD1. Trimming cost V 6 bases and J 3 bases; bases outside gene matches: 8. CDR1 is MDHEN, CDR2 SYDVKM, per germline. The CDR3 extends over 15 amino acids.

CDR3 protein: CAWSRDRGSNEKLFF. The CDR3 DNA reads TGTGCCTGGAGTAGGGACAGGGGTTCTAATGAAAAACTGTTTTTT. The J gene is TRBJ1-4, the V gene TRBV30; TRBD1 matches 10 bases. Looked up from germline, CDR1 is GTSNPN and CDR2 is SVGIG (reference sequence). The CDR3 is 15 amino acids. Trimming at V came to 2 bases and at J to 3 bases, leaving 3 bases not matched to a gene.

The genes are TRBV7-9 and TRBJ2-3; 7 nucleotides agree with TRBD1. Germline-derived CDR1 and CDR2 are SEHNR and FQNEAQ (reference sequence). V lost 5 bases, J lost 0 bases, and 8 bases stayed unmatched. The CDR3 runs 16 residues. CDR3 region: CASSAGQDPSTDTQYF. CDR3 nucleotides: TGTGCCAGCAGCGCCGGACAGGACCCTAGCACAGATACGCAGTATTTT.